This note documents a single T cell receptor (beta chain) sequence. The antigen is unknown. This PCR relied on a set of 60 Vbeta primers and 13 Jbeta primers. Profiling relied on immunoSEQ multiplex PCR, and the TCRdb table lists in-frame clones only, not all of them. The sample has 150,000 or so clones; 65% to 85% are singletons. The data were obtained in a study of cytomegalovirus exposure and HLA in healthy donors. Study in general: Ancestry clustering placed about 86% of approximately 370 genotyped donors in the Caucasian-associated cluster. Study-wide results and limits: Reportedly, HLA-A and HLA-B alleles of most subjects were accurately predicted from TCR beta. The later analysis indicated that the majority of CMV-associated TCR beta chains appeared HLA-restricted.

V was clipped by 2 bases and J by 8 bases, with 15 bases between them. Per the germline V gene, CDR1 is MDHEN and CDR2 is SYDVKM. The CDR3 loop spans 14 amino acids. When sampled, the donors appeared nominally healthy, though they likely had unrecorded immune exposures. The sequence was collected from a man aged 25 to 45 in good health and CMV-seronegative. The V call is TRBV28, the J call TRBJ1-2; D possibly corresponds to TRBD1 (6 bases). What was sequenced was PBMCs. The DNA of the CDR3 is TGTGCCAGCAGTTTACTACAGGGTAGTAGGGGCTACACCTTC. Encoded protein: CASSLLQGSRGYTF.